These 4 T cell receptor beta chains originate from one sample sequenced in a study of T cell changes during pregnancy in multiple sclerosis. TCRdb's copy holds only in-frame clones and misses some; the assay was immunoSEQ multiplex PCR. The sample carries about 36,000 clones, around 89% recorded once. The sequencing here drew on CD4+ T cells from peripheral blood mononuclear cells, taken in the first trimester of pregnancy. The source is a female donor with multiple sclerosis, enrolled in a pregnancy study.

The chain joins TRBV5-1 to TRBJ1-4; 9 bases map to TRBD1. With 3 bases clipped from V and 7 bases from J, the junction kept 4 bases outside the gene matches. CDR3 size: 14 residues. CDR1 SGHRS and CDR2 YFSETQ come from the germline V gene. CDR3 in amino acids: CASSSGQGGEKLFF. The CDR3 DNA follows: TGCGCCAGCAGCTCGGGACAGGGAGGTGAAAAACTGTTTTTT.

The rearrangement uses TRBV7-3 and TRBJ2-1, with 8 bases lining up with TRBD1. Trimming cost V 4 bases and J 7 bases; bases outside gene matches: 12. Germline CDR1 is SGHTA and CDR2 is FQGTGA. CDR3 length equals 16 residues. The CDR3 DNA reads TGTGCCAGCAGCTCGGCCGGGACAGGAGTTGAAAATGAGCAGTTCTTC. It specifies CASSSAGTGVENEQFF.

The rearrangement joins TRBV7-3 to TRBJ2-2; TRBD2 is a possible D gene (5 bases). The CDR3 is made up of 15 amino acids. Germline CDR1 reads SGHTA; CDR2 reads FQGTGA. Trimming removed 1 base from V and 2 bases from J, with 8 bases in between. The CDR3 reads CASSLRAGNTGELFF. The CDR3 DNA reads as TGTGCCAGCAGCTTAAGGGCGGGTAACACCGGGGAGCTGTTTTTT.

The chain recombines TRBV30 with TRBJ2-2, with D possibly TRBD1 on 6 matching bases. Germline CDR1 GTSNPN, CDR2 SVGIG (reference sequence). Trimming removed 0 bases from V and 1 base from J, with 9 bases in between. There are 15 residues in the CDR3. The CDR3 DNA reads TGTGCCTGGAGTGTCGGACAGTTGAACACCGGGGAGCTGTTTTTT. Protein sequence: CAWSVGQLNTGELFF. Looking up the rest from reference TRBV30 and TRBJ2-2 gives the full variable domain: SQTIHQWPATLVQPVGSPLSLECTVEGTSNPNLYWYRQAAGRGLQLLFYSVGIGQISSEVPQNLSASRPQDRQFILSSKKLLLSDSGFYLCAWSVGQLNTGELFFGEGSRLTVL.